This T cell receptor (beta chain) was identified during a study of blood T cell repertoires in COVID-19. Germline V CDR1 and CDR2: SGHTA, FQGTGA. V shed 6 bases and J 10 bases; nucleotides not matched to a gene: 10. This CDR3 is built from 15 residues. The table came from immunoSEQ multiplex PCR; TCRdb's copy has only in-frame clones and leaves some out. The data contain about 130,000 clones, about 80% of them singletons. Sequences were obtained from PBMCs or T cells enriched from blood (not recorded which). This chain uses TRBV7-3 with TRBJ1-6, with 9 bases matching TRBD1. The sequence came from a man aged 50-59 years who had recovered from COVID-19. The CDR3 DNA is TGTGCCAGCAGGGTGAACGGACAGGGGACATCACCCCTCCACTTT. Translated: CASRVNGQGTSPLHF.